Here is one TCR beta chain with its context. Authors' methods: Using reference gene primer amplification, nucleated cell counts were estimated. Here immunoSEQ multiplex PCR was the method, and the copy in TCRdb shows in-frame clones only, minus some. V, J and clone size were drawn from that table, and D and trimming were deduced from the DNA. The sample lists some 300,000 clones; around 84% were seen once. These data originate in a study of blood T cell repertoires in COVID-19. Turning to the study itself: The origin of the acute and convalescent COVID-19 samples was the United States, Italy and Spain. The analysed material was cDNA or gDNA that came from T cells, B-cell-depleted T cells, or PBMCs.

The source is a man aged 65 to 85 with acute or convalescent COVID-19. Sequences were obtained from peripheral blood.

This CDR3 is CASSEGGVKNIQYF. CDR3 coding DNA: TGTGCCAGCAGTGAAGGGGGGGTCAAAAACATTCAGTACTTC. The V gene is TRBV2, the J gene TRBJ2-4; possibly TRBD2 for D (6 bases). This CDR3 spans 14 amino acids. Deletions cut 1 base from V and 3 bases from J, with 7 bases between. Germline V lookup: CDR1 SNHLY, CDR2 FYNNEI. The full variable domain, with the rest looked up from reference TRBV2 and TRBJ2-4, is EPEVTQTPSHQVTQMGQEVILRCVPISNHLYFYWYRQILGQKVEFLVSFYNNEISEKSEIFDDQFSVERPDGSNFTLKIRSTKLEDSAMYFCASSEGGVKNIQYFGAGTRLSVL.